This T cell receptor beta chain was found in a study of cytomegalovirus exposure and HLA in healthy donors. The primer mix had 60 Vbeta and 13 Jbeta primers. Only in-frame clones appear in the TCRdb table, and some are missing; sequencing was by immunoSEQ multiplex PCR. The repertoire has roughly 230,000 clones, around 90% of them found once; the top ten carry roughly 1.6%. The sequence derives from a girl aged 2-15 years in good health and CMV-seronegative. The specimen sequenced was PBMCs.

Here the CDR3 reads CASSAHRTSGAKNIQYF. The CDR3 DNA follows: TGTGCCAGCAGTGCCCACCGGACTAGCGGTGCCAAAAACATTCAGTACTTC. This chain links TRBV6-1 with TRBJ2-4, with 10 bases fitting TRBD2. Trimming at V came to 4 bases and at J to 1 base, leaving 7 bases not matched to a gene. Germline V gene lookup returns CDR1 MNHNS and CDR2 SASEGT. The CDR3 covers 17 residues.